Presented here are 21 T cell receptor beta chains from one specimen sequenced in a study of graft-versus-host responses after intestinal transplantation. These receptors lack a known antigen. Repertoires were generated with immunoSEQ multiplex PCR, while TCRdb's copy carries only in-frame clones and drops some. The profile shows more than 100,000 clones, roughly 96% of them singletons. Source: unstimulated CD8+ T cells sorted from spleen or lymph node cells, taken before intestinal transplant. Receptors originate from a human donor who received an intestinal transplant.

The rearrangement links TRBV7-7 to TRBJ2-3, with D perhaps matching TRBD1 or TRBD2 (5 bases each). This CDR3 is 18 amino acids long. Germline assignment: CDR1 SSHAT and CDR2 FNYEAQ (reference sequence). V lost 2 bases, J lost 8 bases, and 26 bases lay in between. The CDR3 DNA follows: TGTGCCAGCAGCTTATGCATGAGGGGCGCAAAAAAGGGAAGTACGCAGTATTTT. Translating it yields CASSLCMRGAKKGSTQYF.

This clone was recorded a few times. A far larger clone is just one base off, so this is likely a read error. Other DNA sequences in the same sample also yield this CDR3. The CDR3 loop is CASSLRGTEAFF. CDR3 in DNA: TGTGCCAGCAGCTTGAGAGGGACTGAAGCTTTCTTT. The rearrangement links TRBV11-2 to TRBJ1-1; the D is unclear. The CDR3 sequence is 12 residues long. Germline V gene data show CDR1 as SGHAT and CDR2 as FQNNGV. Trimming removed 3 bases from V and 5 bases from J, with 7 bases in between.

V is TRBV7-6 and J is TRBJ2-7; 14 bases agree with TRBD2. Germline lookup yields CDR1 SGHVS and CDR2 FNYEAQ. V shed 5 bases, J shed 4 bases, and the junction held 4 bases outside the gene matches. The CDR3 is 15 residues long. The DNA of the CDR3 is TGTGCCAGCAGCGTAGGGACTAGCGGGAGTTACGAGCAGTACTTC. Protein sequence: CASSVGTSGSYEQYF.

The genes are TRBV30 and TRBJ2-3; no definite D call. Germline V gene sequence: CDR1 GTSNPN, CDR2 SVGIG (reference sequence). V dropped 8 bases and J dropped 0 bases, with 12 bases sitting between them. The CDR3 has 13 residues. CDR3 in DNA: TGTGCCCGTACCAGTGGGAGCACAGATACGCAGTATTTT. This gives the protein CARTSGSTDTQYF.

This clone showed up just once. CDR3 DNA: TGTGCCAGTAGTATAGATGGCGGGAGCGGCTACGAGCAGTACTTC. Amino acid sequence: CASSIDGGSGYEQYF. The V gene is TRBV19, the J gene TRBJ2-7, with 7 positions matching TRBD2. Trimming removed 0 bases from V and 3 bases from J; junction bases left unmatched: 5. This CDR3 is built from 15 residues. From germline, CDR1 is LNHDA and CDR2 SQIVND (reference sequence). The entire variable domain, with the rest obtained from reference TRBV19 and TRBJ2-7, is as follows: DGGITQSPKYLFRKEGQNVTLSCEQNLNHDAMYWYRQDPGQGLRLIYYSQIVNDFQKGDIAEGYSVSREKKESFPLTVTSAQKNPTAFYLCASSIDGGSGYEQYFGPGTRLTVT.

The J gene is TRBJ2-7, the V gene TRBV29-1; 9 bases line up with TRBD1. Germline CDR1 SQVTM, CDR2 ANQGSEA. The CDR3 totals 13 residues. CDR3: CGVRDRDSYEQYF. The CDR3 DNA is TGCGGAGTAAGGGACAGGGATTCCTACGAGCAGTACTTC.

This clone appeared a single time. This chain uses TRBV5-1 with TRBJ2-5; D is possibly TRBD2 (5 bases). The J call is in doubt because the DNA end fits TRBJ2-7 better. The CDR3 runs 16 residues. CDR1 SGHRS and CDR2 YFSETQ come from the germline V gene. CDR3: CASSLESGNRFYEQYF. In DNA form, the CDR3 reads TGCGCCAGCAGCTTGGAGAGCGGTAACCGCTTCTACGAGCAGTACTTC.

V and J are TRBV9 and TRBJ2-1, with D unclear. V was pared by 0 bases and J by 9 bases, with 10 bases between. Germline-derived CDR1 and CDR2 are SGDLS and YYNGEE. The CDR3 consists of 13 residues. Here the CDR3 DNA reads TGTGCCAGCAGCGTAGGCCCTCCGCGTGAGCAGTTCTTC. This encodes CASSVGPPREQFF.

The chain joins TRBV6-5 to TRBJ2-3; weak D call: TRBD2 (6 bases). Trimming left V 5 bases short and J 5 bases short, with 14 bases between. Germline values: CDR1 MNHEY, CDR2 SVGAGI. CDR3 length equals 14 residues. CDR3 loop: CASSPRLEGDTQYF. CDR3 nucleotide sequence: TGTGCCAGCAGTCCGAGACTAGAGGGAGATACGCAGTATTTT.

The chain joins TRBV20-1 to TRBJ2-5, with D hard to call. V was clipped by 4 bases and J by 5 bases, with 5 bases between them. This CDR3 contains 10 residues. Germline CDR1 is DFQATT and CDR2 is SNEGSKA (reference sequence). CDR3 DNA: TGCAGTGCTAACGGCGAGACCCAGTACTTC. This sequence encodes CSANGETQYF.

The V and J genes are TRBV11-2 and TRBJ1-3; D perhaps matches TRBD1 (6 bases). Between the trimmed V and J ends, which lost 1 base and 3 bases, there was a span of 10 bases. This CDR3 contains 15 residues. Germline loops: CDR1 SGHAT, CDR2 FQNNGV. CDR3 DNA: TGTGCCAGCAGCTTAGGAGGGGGGCTTGGAAACACCATATATTTT. This sequence encodes CASSLGGGLGNTIYF.

The J gene is TRBJ1-2, the V gene TRBV6-5; D is undetermined. The V end lost 4 bases, the J end lost 0 bases, and 15 bases lay between the germline ends. CDR3 size: 16 residues. The V gene's germline CDR1 is MNHEY and CDR2 SVGAGI. The CDR3: CASSSPTSSSNYGYTF. In nucleotides, the CDR3 is TGTGCCAGCAGTTCCCCGACGTCGTCGTCTAACTATGGCTACACCTTC.

The chain recombines TRBV27 with TRBJ1-5; no firm D call. Deletions cut 0 bases from V and 4 bases from J, with 7 bases between. The CDR3 totals 14 residues. The V gene's germline CDR1 is MNHEY and CDR2 SMNVEV (reference sequence). CDR3 loop: CASSLSSGNQPQHF. CDR3 DNA: TGTGCCAGCAGTTTATCCAGCGGTAATCAGCCCCAGCATTTT.

Remarks on this clone: Its ends do not fully match the called genes, so a read error is possible. The rearrangement joins TRBV19 to TRBJ1-1; a weak D match, TRBD1 (5 bases). CDR3 length: 14 amino acids. Germline V gene sequence: CDR1 LNHDA, CDR2 SQIVND (reference sequence). CDR3 region: CASGMGGMNTEAFF. CDR3 in DNA: TGTGCCAGTGGTATGGGGGGAATGAACACTGAAGCTTTCTTT.

The chain couples TRBV4-3 to TRBJ2-1; 12 positions match TRBD2. V was pared by 0 bases and J by 6 bases, with 9 bases of the junction left unmatched. Germline values: CDR1 LGHNA, CDR2 YSLEER. This CDR3 has 18 residues. The CDR3 DNA reads as TGCGCCAGCAGCCAAGACAGGGGTGGACTAGCGGGAACCAATGAGCAGTTCTTC. Translating gives CASSQDRGGLAGTNEQFF.

This chain uses TRBV5-6 with TRBJ2-7; D perhaps matches TRBD2 (5 bases). V was cut by 0 bases and J by 6 bases, with 19 bases left in between. The CDR3 spans 16 residues. Germline V gene sequence: CDR1 SGHDT, CDR2 YYEEEE. The CDR3 coding sequence is TGTGCCAGCAGCTTGGCCTTTATTAGACGGGAACGCGAGCAGTACTTC. This sequence encodes CASSLAFIRREREQYF.

This rearrangement joins TRBV23-1 to TRBJ1-5; D unclear. TRBV23-1 is marked as an open reading frame, function uncertain. V gave up 1 base and J gave up 5 bases, with 15 bases separating them. The CDR3 loop spans 16 amino acids. The CDR3 is CASSQFPWQRHQPQHF. The CDR3 DNA sequence: TGCGCCAGCAGTCAATTTCCCTGGCAGAGGCATCAGCCCCAGCATTTT.

V usage is TRBV27 and J usage is TRBJ1-2; D not certain. The germline V gene encodes CDR1 MNHEY and CDR2 SMNVEV (reference sequence). There are 13 residues in the CDR3. V shed 6 bases and J shed 3 bases, with 11 bases lying between them. CDR3 in DNA: TGTGCCAGCAGCCAAAACAAAGACTATGGCTACACCTTC. Translation: CASSQNKDYGYTF.

This clone was recorded only once. The chain recombines TRBV2 with TRBJ2-1; 7 bases are a match to TRBD2. V was pared by 4 bases and J by 0 bases, with 12 bases of the junction left unmatched. Germline CDR1 and CDR2: SNHLY and FYNNEI. The CDR3 length is 18 residues. This CDR3 reads CASSGRLATESSYNEQFF. CDR3 coding DNA: TGTGCCAGCAGTGGAAGACTAGCCACCGAGAGCTCCTACAATGAGCAGTTCTTC.

The V call is TRBV27, the J call TRBJ2-7, with 14 bases identical to TRBD2. Trimming cost V 5 bases and J 6 bases; bases outside gene matches: 6. This CDR3 region has 15 residues. The germline V gene has CDR1 MNHEY and CDR2 SMNVEV (reference sequence). CDR3 loop: CASSPGLAGAPEQYF. The DNA for the CDR3 is TGTGCCAGCAGTCCGGGACTAGCGGGAGCTCCCGAGCAGTACTTC.

The J gene is TRBJ2-7, the V gene TRBV9, with 10 bases fitting TRBD2. This CDR3 spans 16 amino acids. V gave up 3 bases and J gave up 2 bases; unmatched junction bases: 8. Germline values: CDR1 SGDLS, CDR2 YYNGEE. This chain's CDR3 is CASSGSLAGVPYEQYF. The CDR3 coding sequence is TGTGCCAGCAGCGGATCCCTAGCGGGGGTCCCCTACGAGCAGTACTTC.